Shown below are 3 T cell receptor beta chains from a single sample sequenced in a study of blood T cells in healthy people across ages (dated by TCRdb to about 2015). Library construction relied on 5' RACE. Sequencer: Illumina HiSeq 2500. A second PCR of roughly 7 to 11 cycles was performed with a sample-barcoded 5' primer and a J-beta primer mix. Clones were called with MiXCR by TCRdb after fastp trimmed the public reads at Q25, and only in-frame beta chains were retained. Entries are consolidated by CDR3 protein sequence, retaining the most common genes and DNA. For this sample the table gives 600,000 or so distinct CDR3 sequences, of which about 30% were detected only once. About a sixth of the sample rests with the top ten. Sequenced: blood. Source of these receptors: a woman of 80 years or more in good health.

This clonotype was detected once. A clone one base away is much larger, so this may be a read error. The chain couples TRBV7-8 to TRBJ1-2; D ambiguous. Germline lookup yields CDR1 SGHVS and CDR2 FQNEAQ. The germline V and J ends were trimmed by 1 base and 6 bases, with 9 bases remaining between them. CDR3 length: 13 residues. CDR3 sequence (DNA): TGTGCCAGCAGCTTAGTGAGGAGAGATGGCTACACCTTC. Its protein product is CASSLVRRDGYTF. Variable domain in full (rest from reference TRBV7-8 and TRBJ1-2): GAGVSQSPRYKVAKRGQDVALRCDPISGHVSLFWYQQALGQGPEFLTYFQNEAQLDKSGLPSDRFFAERPEGSVSTLKIQRTQQEDSAVYLCASSLVRRDGYTFGSGTRLTVV.

The chain combines TRBV27 with TRBJ2-5; TRBD1 agrees at 11 bases. Germline loops: CDR1 MNHEY, CDR2 SMNVEV (reference sequence). The CDR3 loop spans 13 amino acids. J lost 5 bases, V lost 10 bases, and 6 bases had no gene match. The CDR3 sequence: CANRTGGGETQYF. CDR3 in DNA: TGTGCCAACAGGACAGGGGGCGGGGAGACCCAGTACTTC.

This clonotype was detected ten times or more. Here the CDR3 reads CASKGAGRYEQYF. CDR3 bases: TGTGCCAGCAAGGGGGCAGGGCGCTACGAGCAGTACTTC. The chain joins TRBV28 to TRBJ2-7; 7 bases line up with TRBD1. After removal of 7 bases from V and 3 bases from J, the junction contained 6 bases not matched to a gene. The CDR3 totals 13 residues. Germline-derived CDR1 and CDR2 are MDHEN and SYDVKM.